The 2 T cell receptor beta chains below all came from one sample that was sequenced in a study of vaccination and CD4 T cells after COVID-19. The antigens of these receptors remain unknown. Cultured CD4+ T cells had their DNA profiled by the Oncomine TCR Beta short-read assay. A single record per CDR3 protein comes from TCRdb applying MiXCR to the PCR reads. The data contain some 21,000 distinct CDR3 sequences, about 46% of them singletons. As to time point: late sampling 161 to 241 days after vaccination in a few convalescent patients. Treatment defined: approximately nine-day PBMC culture with coronavirus spike peptide pools or control peptides (ViraFEST assay). The specimen comprised CD4+ T cells from blood, cultured in vitro, sampled about 7 months after SARS-CoV-2 vaccination. The source is a human donor who had recovered from COVID-19.

This clonotype has only a few counts. The chain is built from TRBV19 and TRBJ2-7, with TRBD1 as a possible D gene (6 bases). Trimming took off 4 bases at V and 6 bases at J, with 13 bases between the two ends. Germline-derived CDR1 and CDR2 are LNHDA and SQIVND (reference sequence). The CDR3 is 13 amino acids. The CDR3 coding sequence is TGTGCCAGTAGTAGGACAGTTGTCGGCGAGCAGTACTTC. Amino acids: CASSRTVVGEQYF.

This clonotype showed up just a few times. The chain is built from TRBV7-2 and TRBJ2-1; a weak D match, TRBD2 (7 bases). The CDR3 extends over 14 amino acids. Trimming took off 5 bases at V and 8 bases at J, with 16 bases between the two ends. Germline V lookup: CDR1 SGHTA, CDR2 FQGNSA. The CDR3 region is CASSGGGFRDEQFF. In DNA form, the CDR3 reads TGTGCCAGCAGCGGGGGGGGCTTTAGGGATGAGCAGTTCTTC.